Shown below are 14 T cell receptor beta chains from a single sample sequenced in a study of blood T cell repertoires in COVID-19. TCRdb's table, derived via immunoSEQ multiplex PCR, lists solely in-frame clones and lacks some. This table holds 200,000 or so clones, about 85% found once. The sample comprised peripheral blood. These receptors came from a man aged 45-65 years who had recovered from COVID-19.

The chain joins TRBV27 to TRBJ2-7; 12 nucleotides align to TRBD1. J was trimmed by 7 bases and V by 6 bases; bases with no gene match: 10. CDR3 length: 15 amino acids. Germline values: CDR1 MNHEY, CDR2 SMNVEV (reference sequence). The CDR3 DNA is TGTGCCAGCAGAACAGCCGGGACAGGGGGCCGGGAGCAGTACTTC. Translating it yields CASRTAGTGGREQYF.

The CDR3 here is CASSFLQGSNSPLHF. CDR3 DNA sequence: TGCGCCAGCAGCTTCCTTCAGGGGAGTAATTCACCCCTCCACTTT. This rearrangement joins TRBV5-1 to TRBJ1-6; possible D gene TRBD1, 6 bases. CDR1 and CDR2 (germline): SGHRS, YFSETQ. This CDR3 contains 15 residues. V gave up 2 bases and J gave up 6 bases, with 12 bases separating them.

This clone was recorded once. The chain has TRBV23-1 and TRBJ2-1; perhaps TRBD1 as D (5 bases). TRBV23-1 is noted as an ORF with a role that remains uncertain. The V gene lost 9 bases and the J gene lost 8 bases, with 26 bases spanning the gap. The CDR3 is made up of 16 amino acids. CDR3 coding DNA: TGCGCCAGGGGGCTAATTCCTGGTGGGCGTTCCGATGAGCAGTTCTTC. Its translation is CARGLIPGGRSDEQFF.

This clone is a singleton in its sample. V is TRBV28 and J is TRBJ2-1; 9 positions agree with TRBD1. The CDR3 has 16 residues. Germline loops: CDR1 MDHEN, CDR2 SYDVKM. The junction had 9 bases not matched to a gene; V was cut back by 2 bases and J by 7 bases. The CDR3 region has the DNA TGTGCCAGCAGTTTAAGGACAGGGGCCATGTGGAATGAGCAGTTCTTC. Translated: CASSLRTGAMWNEQFF.

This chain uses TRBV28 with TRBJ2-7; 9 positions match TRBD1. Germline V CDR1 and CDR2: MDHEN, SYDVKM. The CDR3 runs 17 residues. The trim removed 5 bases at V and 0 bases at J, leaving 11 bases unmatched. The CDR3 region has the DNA TGTGCCAGCAGTGGGTGGGACAGGGTAACTACCTCCTACGAGCAGTACTTC. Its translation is CASSGWDRVTTSYEQYF.

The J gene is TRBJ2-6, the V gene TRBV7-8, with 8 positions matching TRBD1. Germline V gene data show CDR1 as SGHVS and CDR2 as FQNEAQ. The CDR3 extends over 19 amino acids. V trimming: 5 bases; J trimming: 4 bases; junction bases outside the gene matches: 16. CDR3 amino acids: CASSNQPGQVPPGANVLTF. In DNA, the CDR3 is TGTGCCAGCAGCAATCAACCGGGACAGGTCCCTCCGGGGGCCAACGTCCTGACTTTC.

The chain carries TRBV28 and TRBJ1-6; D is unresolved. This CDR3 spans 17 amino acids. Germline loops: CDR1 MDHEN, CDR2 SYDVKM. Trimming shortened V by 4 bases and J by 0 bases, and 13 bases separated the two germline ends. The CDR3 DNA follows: TGTGCCAGCAGTTCAGCCTCGGGGAGCTCCTATAATTCACCCCTCCACTTT. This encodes CASSSASGSSYNSPLHF. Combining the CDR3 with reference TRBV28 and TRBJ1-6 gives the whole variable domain DVKVTQSSRYLVKRTGEKVFLECVQDMDHENMFWYRQDPGLGLRLIYFSYDVKMKEKGDIPEGYSVSREKKERFSLILESASTNQTSMYLCASSSASGSSYNSPLHFGNGTRLTVT.

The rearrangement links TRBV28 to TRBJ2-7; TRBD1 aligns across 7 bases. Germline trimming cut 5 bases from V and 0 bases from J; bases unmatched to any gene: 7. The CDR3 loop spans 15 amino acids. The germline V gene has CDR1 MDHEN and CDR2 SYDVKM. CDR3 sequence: CASSRPQGNSYEQYF. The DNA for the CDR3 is TGTGCCAGCAGTCGGCCACAGGGGAACTCCTACGAGCAGTACTTC. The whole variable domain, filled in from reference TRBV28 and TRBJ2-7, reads DVKVTQSSRYLVKRTGEKVFLECVQDMDHENMFWYRQDPGLGLRLIYFSYDVKMKEKGDIPEGYSVSREKKERFSLILESASTNQTSMYLCASSRPQGNSYEQYFGPGTRLTVT.

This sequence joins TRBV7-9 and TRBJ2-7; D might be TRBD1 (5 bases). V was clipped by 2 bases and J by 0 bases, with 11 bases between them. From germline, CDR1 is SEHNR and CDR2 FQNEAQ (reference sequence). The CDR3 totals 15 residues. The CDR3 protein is CASSLSQGISYEQYF. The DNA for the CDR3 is TGTGCCAGCAGCTTAAGTCAGGGTATCTCCTACGAGCAGTACTTC.

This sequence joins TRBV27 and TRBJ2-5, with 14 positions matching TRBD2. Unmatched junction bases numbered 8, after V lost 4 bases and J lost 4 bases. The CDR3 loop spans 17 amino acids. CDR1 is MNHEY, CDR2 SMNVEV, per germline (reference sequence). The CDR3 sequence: CASSSPGLAGVAETQYF. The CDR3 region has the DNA TGTGCCAGCAGTTCGCCGGGACTAGCGGGAGTGGCAGAGACCCAGTACTTC.

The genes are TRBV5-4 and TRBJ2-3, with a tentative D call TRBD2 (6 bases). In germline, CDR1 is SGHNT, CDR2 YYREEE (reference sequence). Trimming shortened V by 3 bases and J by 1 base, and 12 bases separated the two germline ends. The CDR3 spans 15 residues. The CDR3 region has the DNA TGTGCCAGCAGCTCGCAGGGAGGCGGCACAGATACGCAGTATTTT. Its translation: CASSSQGGGTDTQYF.

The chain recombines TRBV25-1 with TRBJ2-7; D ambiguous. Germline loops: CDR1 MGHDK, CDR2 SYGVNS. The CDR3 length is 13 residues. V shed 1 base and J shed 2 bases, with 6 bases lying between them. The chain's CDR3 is CASSESVPYEQYF. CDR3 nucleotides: TGTGCCAGCAGTGAATCAGTGCCCTACGAGCAGTACTTC.

The CDR3 here is CASSLGGYSNQPQHF. CDR3 DNA sequence: TGTGCCAGTAGCCTCGGGGGATACAGCAATCAGCCCCAGCATTTT. This chain joins TRBV19 and TRBJ1-5, with D perhaps TRBD1 (5 bases). Germline V gene sequence: CDR1 LNHDA, CDR2 SQIVND (reference sequence). CDR3 length: 15 amino acids. Trimming left V 6 bases short and J 1 base short, with 13 bases between.

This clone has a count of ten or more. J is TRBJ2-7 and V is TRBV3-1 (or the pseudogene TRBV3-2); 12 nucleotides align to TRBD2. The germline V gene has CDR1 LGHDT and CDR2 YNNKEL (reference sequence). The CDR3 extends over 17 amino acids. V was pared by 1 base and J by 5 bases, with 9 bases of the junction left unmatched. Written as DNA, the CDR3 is TGTGCCAGCAGCCAAGCTTTCTCGTGGACTAGCGGGAACGAGCAGTACTTC. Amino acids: CASSQAFSWTSGNEQYF.